The present TCR beta chain was sequenced within a study of shared clonotypes between healthy human individuals (TCRdb year 2020). In terms of the full investigation: A few men and two women, aged 18 to 49 years, made up the cohort. Per donor, three plates each were used for CD4 naive and CD4 memory, two for CD8 naive, and one for CD8 memory. To estimate repertoire size and how much clonotype sharing occurs between individuals, the study deeply sequenced the blood TCR repertoires of a handful of healthy adults. Libraries were prepared and TCR repertoires were sequenced by different laboratories using diverse techniques, in order to increase sequencing depth and limit assay-specific biases. Each donor's leukapheresis produced roughly between about 0.8 and 10 billion PBMCs. Beyond this particular receptor, the publication reports: Based on pairwise subsampling, the degree of clonotype sharing among donors was expected to be affected by sequencing depth. Even with the large sequencing depth, rarefaction of the sorted-subset datasets indicated that sequencing was incomplete. Compared with non-shared clonotypes, clonotypes shared by all four sorted-subset donors had higher generation probabilities. Across several donors, around 5.4% of naive CD4, over 3% of naive CD8, 2.3% of memory CD4, and 0.4% of memory CD8 clonotypes were shared. Sampling was limited to blood, and TCR repertoires in tissue likely differ from TCR repertoires in blood. Because the study included a small number of donors, the genetic and exposure-history diversity represented was limited. Naive subsets generally had larger estimated clonotype richness than memory subsets.

The donors were healthy, HIV-negative adults who had no recently reported acute infections or vaccinations. All donors were Caucasian adults living in Nashville, Tennessee, USA. Magnetic negative selection was used to enrich CD4+ T cells, after which naive cells were positively selected on CD45RA and the negative fraction became the memory subset. Blood was collected by leukapheresis, and PBMCs were isolated by Ficoll-Histopaque density gradient centrifugation and then cryopreserved in liquid nitrogen vapor phase. Analytical flow cytometry was used to check the purity and quantity of every magnetically sorted T cell population. Genomic DNA was isolated from each sorted fraction and quantified by UV absorbance on a Nanodrop 2000c. Trimming costs V 3 bases and J 8 bases, and their ends lie 14 bases apart. Counted from cysteine to phenylalanine, this CDR3 has 13 amino acids. Only CDR3 DNA is held: 39 bases, read in frame from base 1. CDR1 and CDR2 (SGHRS, YFSETQ) derive from the germline V gene.

Using the deep immunoSEQ assay, TCR CDR3 regions were amplified from genomic DNA by multiplex PCR. Genomic DNA extracted from each cell subset was distributed evenly over all wells of several immunoSEQ 96-well plates, and each plate served as one replicate. For sorted subsets, roughly 200 ng of genomic DNA, equivalent to some 30,000 T cell genomes, went into each replicate PCR. Purified libraries were measured with a Qubit 3.0 fluorometer, size-checked on a Bioanalyzer 2100, and measured again with the KAPA Library Quantification kit. Each immunoSEQ 96-well plate was sequenced on its own single-read 150-cycle Illumina NextSeq 550 flow cell. On the study's bioinformatics: The immunoSEQ output contained only junctional sequences without quality scores, so filtering could not match that applied to full-length reads. To assign V/J genes and CDR3, sequences were annotated against IMGT germline references using PyIR, a Python wrapper for IgBLAST v1.9. Any read was removed if the V/J assignment was weak (E-value above 1e-6), the CDR3 was missing, or the read contained stop codons, out-of-frame junctions, or ambiguous translated residues. V3J clonotypes were defined as sequences sharing an identical inferred V gene, J gene, and CDR3 amino acid sequence. The percentage overlap between two repertoires was calculated by dividing the number of shared unique clonotypes by the size of the smaller repertoire. Richness of each repertoire was evaluated using RTK rarefaction, the Chao1 estimator, and Recon v2.1 estimates of unobserved clonotypes. Generation probabilities for all TCRbeta clonotypes obtained by the gDNA method from a handful of donors were computed using OLGA. TCRdb's version of the immuneACCESS table is confined to in-frame rearrangements and falls short of the full clone set. An unresolved V gene accounts for under half of the shortfall where checked; the remainder is of unknown origin. V and J calls and clone size come straight from that table; D and trimming were deduced from the DNA. The sample contains around 1 million clones, about three quarters of them found a single time. Together, the top ten hold about 1.5% of the sample.

Comments on this clone: Its antigen is unknown. No much larger clone exists at a distance of one base, and base qualities are not known.

Input material: memory CD4+ T cells sorted from blood. The sample's cell subset or site label, in plain terms: CD45RA-negative fraction. The sequence was collected from a man aged 18-30 years in good health. The chain couples TRBV5-1 to TRBJ1-2; the D gene cannot be named for sure. The CDR3 in this case is CASSSQDGGGYTF. The base sequence is TGCGCCAGCAGCTCCCAGGACGGTGGAGGCTACACCTTC.